This T cell receptor (beta chain) was captured by sequencing in a study of blood T cell repertoires in COVID-19. Overall study: Material from acute and convalescent COVID-19 was sourced from the United States, Italy and Spain.

Original processing notes: Amplified reference gene primers provided the basis for estimating nucleated cell counts. Produced via immunoSEQ multiplex PCR; TCRdb's table is partial and in-frame only. D and trimming come from the DNA, and the V and J calls and clone size come from that table. The repertoire holds roughly 47,000 clones, with approximately 83% as singletons. The CDR3 runs to 12 residues. V was cut by 3 bases and J by 7 bases, with 7 bases left in between. Germline lookup yields CDR1 DFQATT and CDR2 SNEGSKA (reference sequence). Those enrolled in Seattle joined during active infection and were followed longitudinally afterward.

This sequence joins TRBV20-1 and TRBJ1-6; D ambiguous. The TCR comes from a woman older than 75 with COVID-19, enrolled during active disease. The specimen sequenced was peripheral blood. The CDR3: CSASHSNSPLHF. CDR3 nucleotides: TGCAGTGCTAGTCACAGCAATTCACCCCTCCACTTT.